Each of the 25 T cell receptor beta chains below was sequenced from the same sample in a study of CD8 T cells in ankylosing spondylitis. TCRdb re-derived calls from the 5' RACE reads in MiXCR, one entry per CDR3 protein. The sample includes 150,000 to 200,000 distinct CDR3 sequences, 25% to 35% of them seen just once. Sequences were obtained from synovial fluid, either unsorted or a sorted T cell fraction (not recorded which). These receptors all come from a male donor with ankylosing spondylitis.

The chain joins TRBV7-2 to TRBJ1-2; 8 bases agree with TRBD1. The CDR3 extends over 15 amino acids. The J segment lost 0 bases and the V segment lost 5 bases, leaving 5 bases of the junction unmatched. CDR1 is SGHTA and CDR2 is FQGNSA in the germline V gene. The CDR3 protein is CASSPGTGPNYGYTF. The CDR3 DNA follows: TGTGCCAGCAGCCCGGGGACAGGCCCTAACTATGGCTACACCTTC.

This clonotype was counted a few times. This chain uses TRBV7-6 with TRBJ2-5; 8 bases are shared with TRBD2. The V and J ends lost 4 bases and 4 bases, in that order; junction bases with no gene match: 2. There are 13 residues in the CDR3. CDR1 is SGHVS, CDR2 FNYEAQ, per germline. The CDR3 DNA sequence: TGTGCCAGCAGCTCAGGACTAGCAGAGACCCAGTACTTC. Residues: CASSSGLAETQYF.

This clonotype has a handful of counts. This chain links TRBV6-2 or TRBV6-3 with TRBJ2-1; D unresolved. Germline CDR1 is MNHEY and CDR2 is SVGEGT. Trimming took 10 bases from V and 5 from J, leaving 15 bases between them. This CDR3 has 13 amino acids. The CDR3, as DNA: TGTGCCACCTCGGTCCTCCGGCACAATGAGCAGTTCTTC. This gives the protein CATSVLRHNEQFF.

The CDR3 here is CASNIAGESQSYYEQYF. For the CDR3, the DNA is TGTGCCAGCAACATAGCGGGAGAGTCCCAATCGTACTACGAGCAGTACTTC. V and J are TRBV6-2 or TRBV6-3 and TRBJ2-7; TRBD2 aligns across 9 bases. CDR1 MNHEY and CDR2 SVGEGT come from the germline V gene. The CDR3 is 17 residues long. V lost 7 bases, J lost 3 bases, and 16 bases stayed unmatched.

This clonotype showed up just a few times. The V gene is TRBV4-3, the J gene TRBJ2-7; 10 nucleotides agree with TRBD1. Germline CDR1 reads LGHNA; CDR2 reads YSLEER. V shed 0 bases and J 3 bases; nucleotides not matched to a gene: 2. This CDR3 comprises 15 residues. The CDR3: CASSQDWTGGYEQYF. The CDR3, as DNA: TGCGCCAGCAGCCAAGATTGGACAGGGGGCTACGAGCAGTACTTC.

The chain recombines TRBV5-1 with TRBJ2-1; D possibly corresponds to TRBD2 (6 bases). CDR1 SGHRS and CDR2 YFSETQ come from the germline V gene. This CDR3 has 13 amino acids. The V gene lost 3 bases and the J gene lost 10 bases, with 14 bases spanning the gap. In DNA form, the CDR3 reads TGCGCCAGCAGCTCCCATCTTGGGGGGGAGCAGTTCTTC. This sequence encodes CASSSHLGGEQFF.

This chain links TRBV20-1 with TRBJ1-1; D remains ambiguous. Deletions cut 5 bases from V and 2 bases from J, with 9 bases between. Germline CDR1 DFQATT, CDR2 SNEGSKA (reference sequence). The CDR3 runs 12 residues. The CDR3, as DNA: TGCAGTGCTGCCGGGGTTAACACTGAAGCTTTCTTT. Its protein product is CSAAGVNTEAFF.

The genes are TRBV12-3 or TRBV12-4 and TRBJ1-1; 9 bases are shared with TRBD1. Trimming took 2 bases from V and 7 from J; bases not matched to a gene: 8. This CDR3 is built from 15 residues. The CDR3 reads CASSLMVGQGSEAFF. The CDR3 DNA follows: TGTGCCAGCAGTTTAATGGTCGGACAGGGGAGTGAAGCTTTCTTT.

The rearrangement links TRBV10-3 to TRBJ1-1; no definite D call. This CDR3 is 13 amino acids long. The germline V gene encodes CDR1 ENHRY and CDR2 SYGVKD. V was cut by 3 bases and J by 3 bases, with 8 bases left in between. This CDR3 is CAISDMGDTEAFF. The CDR3 DNA follows: TGTGCCATCAGTGACATGGGTGACACTGAAGCTTTCTTT.

This chain uses TRBV5-1 with TRBJ2-5, with D possibly being TRBD2 (5 bases). This CDR3 has 12 amino acids. V was pared by 7 bases and J by 0 bases, with 7 bases between. In germline, CDR1 is SGHRS, CDR2 YFSETQ. The CDR3 nucleotides read TGCGCCAGCCGGCGGGACCAAGAGACCCAGTACTTC. Protein product: CASRRDQETQYF. Variable domain in full (rest from reference TRBV5-1 and TRBJ2-5): KAGVTQTPRYLIKTRGQQVTLSCSPISGHRSVSWYQQTPGQGLQFLFEYFSETQRNKGNFPGRFSGRQFSNSRSEMNVSTLELGDSALYLCASRRDQETQYFGPGTRLLVL.

This clonotype was recorded many times. The chain combines TRBV12-3 or TRBV12-4 with TRBJ1-1, with D possibly matching TRBD1 (5 bases). V gave up 7 bases and J gave up 7 bases, with 16 bases separating them. The CDR3 has 13 amino acids. The CDR3 loop is CASITYGAVEAFF. The CDR3 nucleotides read TGTGCCAGCATTACTTACGGGGCTGTTGAAGCTTTCTTT.

In its sample, this clonotype was seen many times. This chain uses TRBV11-2 with TRBJ2-7; possibly TRBD1 for D (6 bases). Trimming cost V 5 bases and J 3 bases, with 17 bases left between them. The germline gives CDR1 SGHAT, CDR2 FQNNGV. The CDR3 consists of 15 residues. CDR3 in amino acids: CASSPNPGQNYEQYF. The CDR3 DNA reads TGTGCCAGCAGCCCAAACCCGGGACAAAACTACGAGCAGTACTTC. The whole variable domain, filled in from reference TRBV11-2 and TRBJ2-7, reads EAGVAQSPRYKIIEKRQSVAFWCNPISGHATLYWYQQILGQGPKLLIQFQNNGVVDDSQLPKDRFSAERLKGVDSTLKIQPAKLEDSAVYLCASSPNPGQNYEQYFGPGTRLTVT.

This clonotype occurred a few times. The chain recombines TRBV20-1 with TRBJ1-5; TRBD1 is a possible D gene (5 bases). Germline lookup yields CDR1 DFQATT and CDR2 SNEGSKA (reference sequence). The CDR3 spans 15 residues. V lost 6 bases to trimming and J lost 0 bases, with 15 bases between them. This chain's CDR3 is CSATPGTGSNQPQHF. The CDR3 coding sequence is TGCAGTGCCACCCCCGGGACTGGTAGCAATCAGCCCCAGCATTTT.

This clonotype showed up many times. The CDR3 DNA follows: TGTGCCAGCAGTACCCTAGCGGGAGGGGTCACAGATACGCAGTATTTT. This encodes CASSTLAGGVTDTQYF. This chain links TRBV12-3 or TRBV12-4 with TRBJ2-3; TRBD2 agrees at 12 bases. V shed 5 bases and J 2 bases; nucleotides not matched to a gene: 5. The CDR3 consists of 16 residues.

V and J are TRBV6-1 and TRBJ2-3; 8 bases line up with TRBD1. J gave up 2 bases and V 7 bases, and 8 bases lay outside the gene matches. Germline assignment: CDR1 MNHNS and CDR2 SASEGT. The CDR3 loop spans 15 amino acids. CDR3 nucleotide sequence: TGTGCCAGCATAGGCAGGGGGCGATCCACAGATACGCAGTATTTT. It translates to CASIGRGRSTDTQYF.

This clonotype was counted a few times. The chain employs TRBV29-1 and TRBJ1-3, with D perhaps TRBD1 (5 bases). This CDR3 is 15 amino acids long. V lost 4 bases, J lost 2 bases, and 15 bases lay in between. Germline V gene lookup returns CDR1 SQVTM and CDR2 ANQGSEA. CDR3 region: CSVARGAGPGNTIYF. Here the CDR3 DNA reads TGCAGCGTTGCCCGGGGCGCAGGGCCTGGAAACACCATATATTTT.

The chain has TRBV25-1 and TRBJ2-3; 7 nucleotides line up with TRBD1. V trimming: 3 bases; J trimming: 4 bases; junction bases outside the gene matches: 7. CDR1 and CDR2 (germline): MGHDK, SYGVNS. The CDR3 is 15 amino acids. This CDR3 is CASSDAGTASDTQYF. CDR3 DNA sequence: TGTGCCAGCAGTGACGCCGGGACAGCTTCAGATACGCAGTATTTT.

The chain combines TRBV27 with TRBJ1-1; no clear D gene. This CDR3 has 14 residues. V gave up 8 bases and J gave up 1 base, with 14 bases separating them. The germline V gene has CDR1 MNHEY and CDR2 SMNVEV (reference sequence). CDR3: CASGRTDRNTEAFF. The CDR3 coding sequence is TGTGCCAGCGGACGGACTGATAGGAACACTGAAGCTTTCTTT.

The V call is TRBV30, the J call TRBJ1-5, with D unclear. Germline V gene data show CDR1 as GTSNPN and CDR2 as SVGIG (reference sequence). The CDR3 runs to 14 residues. Between the trimmed V and J ends, which lost 0 bases and 2 bases, there was a span of 8 bases. The CDR3 bases are TGTGCCTGGAGTGTGGGTGGGCGCAATCAGCCCCAGCATTTT. Amino acid sequence: CAWSVGGRNQPQHF. Full variable domain (missing parts from reference TRBV30 and TRBJ1-5): SQTIHQWPATLVQPVGSPLSLECTVEGTSNPNLYWYRQAAGRGLQLLFYSVGIGQISSEVPQNLSASRPQDRQFILSSKKLLLSDSGFYLCAWSVGGRNQPQHFGDGTRLSIL.

V gene TRBV5-1 combines with J gene TRBJ1-1, with 12 bases lining up with TRBD1. Germline assignment: CDR1 SGHRS and CDR2 YFSETQ. The CDR3 has 15 residues. Losses at the gene ends were 2 bases for V and 11 bases for J; bases not matched to a gene: 10. The CDR3 DNA is TGCGCCAGCAGCTTAAGCCCGGGACAGGGGGCGGACGCTTTCTTT. This gives the protein CASSLSPGQGADAFF.

This clonotype was seen a few times. The chain joins TRBV20-1 to TRBJ2-7; D perhaps matches TRBD2 (6 bases). The CDR3 is 14 residues long. Trimming took 4 bases from V and 2 from J, leaving 15 bases between them. Germline V gene sequence: CDR1 DFQATT, CDR2 SNEGSKA (reference sequence). CDR3 nucleotides: TGCAGTGCTACAAGTCAGGGAGGAGCCTACGAGCAGTACTTC. It encodes CSATSQGGAYEQYF.

This clonotype showed up just a few times. This chain links TRBV7-2 with TRBJ2-3, with 12 bases fitting TRBD2. V shed 4 bases and J 5 bases; nucleotides not matched to a gene: 4. The CDR3 is 15 residues long. The germline CDR1 and CDR2 sequences are SGHTA and FQGNSA. CDR3 sequence reads: CASSSSSGRGDTQYF. CDR3 in DNA: TGTGCCAGCAGCTCCTCTAGCGGGAGGGGAGATACGCAGTATTTT.

The V gene is TRBV18, the J gene TRBJ2-4, with a weak D call TRBD1 (7 bases). The CDR3 totals 16 residues. Deletions cut 2 bases from V and 3 bases from J, with 14 bases between. Germline V gene sequence: CDR1 KGHSH, CDR2 LQKENI. CDR3 region: CASSPYPRGDKNIQYF. DNA for the CDR3: TGTGCCAGCTCACCATACCCCAGGGGGGACAAAAACATTCAGTACTTC.

This chain uses TRBV9 with TRBJ2-4; D may correspond to TRBD1 or TRBD2 (5 bases each). V lost 3 bases and J lost 0, with 13 bases in between. CDR1 is SGDLS and CDR2 is YYNGEE in the germline V gene. The CDR3 consists of 16 residues. Here the CDR3 reads CASSARDGLAKNIQYF. CDR3 nucleotides: TGTGCCAGCAGCGCCCGGGACGGACTAGCCAAAAACATTCAGTACTTC.

This rearrangement joins TRBV30 to TRBJ1-1; 8 bases align to TRBD1. Germline-derived CDR1 and CDR2 are GTSNPN and SVGIG (reference sequence). The CDR3 totals 13 residues. The J segment lost 1 base and the V segment lost 5 bases, leaving 3 bases of the junction unmatched. The CDR3 here is CAWGQGTNTEAFF. The CDR3 nucleotides are TGTGCCTGGGGACAGGGAACGAACACTGAAGCTTTCTTT.